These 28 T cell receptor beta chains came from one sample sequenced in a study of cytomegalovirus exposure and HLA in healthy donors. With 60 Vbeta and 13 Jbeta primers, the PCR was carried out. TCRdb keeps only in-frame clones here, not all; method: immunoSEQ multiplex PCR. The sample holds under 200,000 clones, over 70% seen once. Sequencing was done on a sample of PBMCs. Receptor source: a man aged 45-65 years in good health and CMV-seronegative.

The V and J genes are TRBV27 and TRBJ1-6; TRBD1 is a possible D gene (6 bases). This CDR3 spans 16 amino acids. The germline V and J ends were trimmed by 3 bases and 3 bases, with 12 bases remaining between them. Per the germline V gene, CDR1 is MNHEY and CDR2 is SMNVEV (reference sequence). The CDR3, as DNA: TGTGCCAGCAGTTTGGGGGGGCTGATCTATAATTCACCCCTCCACTTT. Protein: CASSLGGLIYNSPLHF.

CDR3 bases: TGTGCCTGGGCGAGAAGGGGAATCAATGAAAAACTGTTTTTT. Its translation is CAWARRGINEKLFF. The chain carries TRBV30 and TRBJ1-4, with D possibly TRBD1 on 5 matching bases. Germline V gene data show CDR1 as GTSNPN and CDR2 as SVGIG (reference sequence). The CDR3 is 14 amino acids. Trimming shortened V by 5 bases and J by 5 bases, and 15 bases separated the two germline ends.

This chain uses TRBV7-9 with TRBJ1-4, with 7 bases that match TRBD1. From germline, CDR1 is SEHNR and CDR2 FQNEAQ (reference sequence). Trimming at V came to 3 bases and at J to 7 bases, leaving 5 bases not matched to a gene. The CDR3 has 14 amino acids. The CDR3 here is CASSLGTEFEKLFF. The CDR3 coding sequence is TGTGCCAGCAGCTTGGGGACAGAGTTTGAAAAACTGTTTTTT. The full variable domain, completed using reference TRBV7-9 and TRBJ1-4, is DTGVSQNPRHKITKRGQNVTFRCDPISEHNRLYWYRQTLGQGPEFLTYFQNEAQLEKSRLLSDRFSAERPKGSFSTLEIQRTEQGDSAMYLCASSLGTEFEKLFFGSGTQLSVL.

The CDR3, as DNA: TGCAGCGTTGAAGGGCAGGGTTACGAGCAGTACTTC. It yields the protein CSVEGQGYEQYF. The V gene is TRBV29-1, the J gene TRBJ2-7; D might be TRBD1 (5 bases). Between the trimmed V and J ends, which lost 1 base and 4 bases, there was a span of 8 bases. Germline lookup yields CDR1 SQVTM and CDR2 ANQGSEA. The CDR3 has 12 amino acids.

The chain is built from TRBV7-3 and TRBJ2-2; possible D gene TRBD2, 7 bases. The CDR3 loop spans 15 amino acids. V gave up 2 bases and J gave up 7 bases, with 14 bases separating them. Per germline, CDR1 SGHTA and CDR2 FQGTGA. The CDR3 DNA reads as TGTGCCAGCAGCTTAGGTGGGGGGGCCATCGGGGAGCTGTTTTTT. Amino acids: CASSLGGGAIGELFF.

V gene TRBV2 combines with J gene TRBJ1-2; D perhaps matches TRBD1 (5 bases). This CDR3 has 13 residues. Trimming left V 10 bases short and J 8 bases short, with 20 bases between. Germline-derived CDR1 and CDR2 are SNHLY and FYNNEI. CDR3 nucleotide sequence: TGTGCCACCTTCAGGGCCCTCGAAGAGGGCTACACCTTC. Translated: CATFRALEEGYTF.

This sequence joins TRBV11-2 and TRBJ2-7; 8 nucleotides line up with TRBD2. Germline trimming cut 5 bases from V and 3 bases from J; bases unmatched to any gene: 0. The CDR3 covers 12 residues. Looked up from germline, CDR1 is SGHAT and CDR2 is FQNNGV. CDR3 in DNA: TGTGCCAGCAGCCGGGAGGGCTACGAGCAGTACTTC. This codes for CASSREGYEQYF.

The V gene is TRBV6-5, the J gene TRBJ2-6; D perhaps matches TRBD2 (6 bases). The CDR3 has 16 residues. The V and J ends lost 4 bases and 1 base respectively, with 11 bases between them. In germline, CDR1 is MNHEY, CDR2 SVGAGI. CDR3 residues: CASSSPGVSGANVLTF. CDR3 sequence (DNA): TGTGCCAGCAGTTCCCCGGGAGTATCTGGGGCCAACGTCCTGACTTTC.

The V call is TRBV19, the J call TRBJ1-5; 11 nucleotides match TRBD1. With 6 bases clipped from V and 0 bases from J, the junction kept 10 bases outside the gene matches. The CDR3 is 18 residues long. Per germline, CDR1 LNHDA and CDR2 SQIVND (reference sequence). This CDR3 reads CASSRGQGVIYSNQPQHF. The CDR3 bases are TGTGCCAGTAGCAGGGGACAGGGGGTGATATATAGCAATCAGCCCCAGCATTTT.

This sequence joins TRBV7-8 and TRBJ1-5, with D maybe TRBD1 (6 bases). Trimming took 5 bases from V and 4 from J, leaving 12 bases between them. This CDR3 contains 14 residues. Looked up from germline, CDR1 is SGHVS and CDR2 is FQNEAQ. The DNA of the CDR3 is TGTGCCAGCAGCGGAGGGGGAGGGAATCAGCCCCAGCATTTT. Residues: CASSGGGGNQPQHF.

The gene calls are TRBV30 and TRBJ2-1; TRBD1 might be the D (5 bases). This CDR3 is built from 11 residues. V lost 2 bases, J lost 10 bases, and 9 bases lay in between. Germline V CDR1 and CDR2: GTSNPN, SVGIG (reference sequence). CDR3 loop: CAWSFGAEQFF. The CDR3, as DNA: TGTGCCTGGAGTTTTGGGGCAGAGCAGTTCTTC.

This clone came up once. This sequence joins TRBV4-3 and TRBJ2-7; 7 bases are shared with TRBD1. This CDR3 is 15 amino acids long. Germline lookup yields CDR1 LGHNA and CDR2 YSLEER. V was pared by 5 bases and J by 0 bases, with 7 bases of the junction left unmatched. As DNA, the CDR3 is TGCGCCAGCAGCTCCCGGACAGGTCACTCCTACGAGCAGTACTTC. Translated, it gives CASSSRTGHSYEQYF.

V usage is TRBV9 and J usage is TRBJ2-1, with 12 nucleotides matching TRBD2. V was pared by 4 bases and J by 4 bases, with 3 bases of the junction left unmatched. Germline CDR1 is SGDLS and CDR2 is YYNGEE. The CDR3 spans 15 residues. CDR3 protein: CASSLGTSGYNEQFF. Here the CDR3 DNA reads TGTGCCAGCAGCCTCGGGACTAGCGGGTACAATGAGCAGTTCTTC.

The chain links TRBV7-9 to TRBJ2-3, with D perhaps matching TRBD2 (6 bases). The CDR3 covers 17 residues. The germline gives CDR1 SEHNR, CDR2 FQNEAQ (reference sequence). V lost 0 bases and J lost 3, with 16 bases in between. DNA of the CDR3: TGTGCCAGCAGCTTAGCAAGGGAGGTTATCCAGACAGATACGCAGTATTTT. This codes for CASSLAREVIQTDTQYF.

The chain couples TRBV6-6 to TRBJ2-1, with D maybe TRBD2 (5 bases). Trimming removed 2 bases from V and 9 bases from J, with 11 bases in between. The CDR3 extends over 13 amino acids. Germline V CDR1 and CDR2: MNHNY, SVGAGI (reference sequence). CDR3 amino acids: CASSYGSLGEQFF. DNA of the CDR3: TGTGCCAGCAGTTACGGGTCACTAGGTGAGCAGTTCTTC.

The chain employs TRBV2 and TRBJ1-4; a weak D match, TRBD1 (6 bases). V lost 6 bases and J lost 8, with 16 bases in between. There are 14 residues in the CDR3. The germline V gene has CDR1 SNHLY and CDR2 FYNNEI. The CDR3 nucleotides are TGTGCCAGCAGGGAAACAGGGTTAATGGAAAAACTGTTTTTT. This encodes CASRETGLMEKLFF.

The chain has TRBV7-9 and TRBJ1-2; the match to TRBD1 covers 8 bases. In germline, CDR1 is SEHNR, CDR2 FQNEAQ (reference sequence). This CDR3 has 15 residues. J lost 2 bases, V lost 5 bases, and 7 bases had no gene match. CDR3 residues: CASSAPGTGNYGYTF. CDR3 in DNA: TGTGCCAGCAGCGCCCCCGGGACAGGAAACTATGGCTACACCTTC.

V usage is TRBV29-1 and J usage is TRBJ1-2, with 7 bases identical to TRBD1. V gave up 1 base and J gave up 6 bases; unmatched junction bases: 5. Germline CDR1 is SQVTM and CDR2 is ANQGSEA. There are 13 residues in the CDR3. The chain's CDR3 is CSVEGLTGNGYTF. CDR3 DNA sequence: TGCAGCGTTGAAGGGCTGACAGGGAATGGCTACACCTTC.

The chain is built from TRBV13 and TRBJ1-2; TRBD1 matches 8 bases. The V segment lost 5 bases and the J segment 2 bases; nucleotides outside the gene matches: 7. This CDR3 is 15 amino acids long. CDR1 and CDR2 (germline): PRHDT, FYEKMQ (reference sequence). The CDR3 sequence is CASSIAGTGNYGYTF. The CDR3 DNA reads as TGTGCCAGCAGCATCGCCGGGACAGGAAACTATGGCTACACCTTC.

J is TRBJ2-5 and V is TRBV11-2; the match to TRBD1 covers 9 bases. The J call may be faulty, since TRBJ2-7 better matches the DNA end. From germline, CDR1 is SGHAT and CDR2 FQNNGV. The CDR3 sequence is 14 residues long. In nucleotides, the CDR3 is TGTGCCAGCAGCCACAGGGGGCGAAATAACGAGCAGTACTTC. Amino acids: CASSHRGRNNEQYF.

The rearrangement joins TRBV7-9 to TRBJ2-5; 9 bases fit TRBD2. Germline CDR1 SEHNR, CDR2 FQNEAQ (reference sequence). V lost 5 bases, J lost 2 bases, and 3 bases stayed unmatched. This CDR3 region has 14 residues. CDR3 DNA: TGTGCCAGCAGCCCTAGCGGGGTACAAGAGACCCAGTACTTC. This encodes CASSPSGVQETQYF.

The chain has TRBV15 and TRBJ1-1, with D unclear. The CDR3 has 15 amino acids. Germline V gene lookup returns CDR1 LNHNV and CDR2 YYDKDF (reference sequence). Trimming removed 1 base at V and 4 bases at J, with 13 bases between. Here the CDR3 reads CATSRGRTIGTEAFF. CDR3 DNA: TGTGCCACCAGCAGAGGAAGGACTATTGGCACTGAAGCTTTCTTT.

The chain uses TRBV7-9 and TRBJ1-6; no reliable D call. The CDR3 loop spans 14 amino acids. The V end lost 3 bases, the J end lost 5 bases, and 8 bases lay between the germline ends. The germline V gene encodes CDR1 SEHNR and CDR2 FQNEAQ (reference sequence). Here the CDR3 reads CASSFSENNSPLHF. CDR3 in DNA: TGTGCCAGCAGCTTCTCGGAGAATAATTCACCCCTCCACTTT.

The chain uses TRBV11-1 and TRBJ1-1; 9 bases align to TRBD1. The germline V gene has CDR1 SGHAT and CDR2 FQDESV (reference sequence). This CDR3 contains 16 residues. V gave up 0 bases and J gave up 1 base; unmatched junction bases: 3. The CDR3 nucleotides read TGTGCCAGCAGCTTAGCTAAGACAGGGGGGAACACTGAAGCTTTCTTT. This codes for CASSLAKTGGNTEAFF.

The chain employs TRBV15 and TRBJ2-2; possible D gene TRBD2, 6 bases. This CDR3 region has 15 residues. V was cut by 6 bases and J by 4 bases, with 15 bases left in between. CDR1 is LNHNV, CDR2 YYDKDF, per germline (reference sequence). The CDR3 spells CATRSQAGRTGELFF. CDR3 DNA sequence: TGTGCCACCAGGTCGCAGGCGGGACGCACCGGGGAGCTGTTTTTT.

In DNA, the CDR3 is TGTGCCACCTCCCCTGGAGGGTTAGGGGAAAAACTGTTTTTT. It encodes CATSPGGLGEKLFF. The V and J genes are TRBV19 and TRBJ1-4; D gene uncertain. This CDR3 is 14 amino acids long. Germline CDR1 and CDR2: LNHDA and SQIVND (reference sequence). Trimming left V 10 bases short and J 8 bases short, with 20 bases between.

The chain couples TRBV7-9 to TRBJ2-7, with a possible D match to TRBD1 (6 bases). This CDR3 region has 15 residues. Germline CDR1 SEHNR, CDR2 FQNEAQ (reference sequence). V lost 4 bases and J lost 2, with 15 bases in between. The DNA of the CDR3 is TGTGCCAGCAGCTCGTTTTTGACAGGAACCTACGAGCAGTACTTC. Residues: CASSSFLTGTYEQYF.

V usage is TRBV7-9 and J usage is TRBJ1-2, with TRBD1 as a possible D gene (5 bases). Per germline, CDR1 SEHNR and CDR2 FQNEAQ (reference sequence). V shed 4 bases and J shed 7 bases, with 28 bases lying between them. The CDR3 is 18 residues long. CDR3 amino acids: CASSSIDLRQTGSRGYTF. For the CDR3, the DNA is TGTGCCAGCAGCTCGATCGACCTCCGCCAAACAGGTTCTCGTGGCTACACCTTC.